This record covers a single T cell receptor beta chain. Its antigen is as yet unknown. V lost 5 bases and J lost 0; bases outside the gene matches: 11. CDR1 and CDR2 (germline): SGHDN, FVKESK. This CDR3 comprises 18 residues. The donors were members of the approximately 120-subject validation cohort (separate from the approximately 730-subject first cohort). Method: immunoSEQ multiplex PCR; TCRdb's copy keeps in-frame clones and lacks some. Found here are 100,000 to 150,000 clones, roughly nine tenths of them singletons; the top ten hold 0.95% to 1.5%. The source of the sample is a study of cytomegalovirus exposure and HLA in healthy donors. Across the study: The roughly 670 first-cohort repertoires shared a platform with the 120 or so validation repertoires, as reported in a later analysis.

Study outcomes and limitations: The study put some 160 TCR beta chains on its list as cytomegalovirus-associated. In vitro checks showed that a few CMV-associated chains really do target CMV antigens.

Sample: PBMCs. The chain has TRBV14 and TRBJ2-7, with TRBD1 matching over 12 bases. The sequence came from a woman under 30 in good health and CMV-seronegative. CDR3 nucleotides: TGTGCCAGCAGCAGGGACAGGGGGCTCAAACGCGGCTCCTACGAGCAGTACTTC. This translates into CASSRDRGLKRGSYEQYF.